The T cell receptor (beta chain) under discussion was sequenced for a study of blood T cell repertoires in COVID-19. At the level of the study: Whether acute or convalescent, the COVID-19 samples came from the United States, Italy and Spain. In each case, the material was cDNA or gDNA derived from T cells, B-cell-depleted T cells, or PBMCs.

The V and J ends lost 6 bases and 8 bases, in that order; junction bases with no gene match: 3. The V gene's germline CDR1 is MDHEN and CDR2 SYDVKM. The CDR3 loop spans 14 amino acids. There are a few counts of this clone. In the original workflow: Reference gene primer amplification yielded estimated nucleated cell counts. Only in-frame clones appear in the TCRdb table, and some are missing; sequencing was by immunoSEQ multiplex PCR. The V and J calls and clone size were taken over from that table, and D and trimming were inferred from the DNA. This table has about 150,000 clones, around 84% appearing once.

The sample consisted of peripheral blood. The V and J genes are TRBV28 and TRBJ1-6; the match to TRBD1 covers 11 bases. The sequence derives from a man aged 65 to 85 with acute or convalescent COVID-19. The CDR3, as DNA: TGTGCCAGCAGGGGGGACAGGGGGTATTCACCCCTCCACTTT. Translation gives CASRGDRGYSPLHF. Supplemented by reference TRBV28 and TRBJ1-6, the full variable domain reads DVKVTQSSRYLVKRTGEKVFLECVQDMDHENMFWYRQDPGLGLRLIYFSYDVKMKEKGDIPEGYSVSREKKERFSLILESASTNQTSMYLCASRGDRGYSPLHFGNGTRLTVT.